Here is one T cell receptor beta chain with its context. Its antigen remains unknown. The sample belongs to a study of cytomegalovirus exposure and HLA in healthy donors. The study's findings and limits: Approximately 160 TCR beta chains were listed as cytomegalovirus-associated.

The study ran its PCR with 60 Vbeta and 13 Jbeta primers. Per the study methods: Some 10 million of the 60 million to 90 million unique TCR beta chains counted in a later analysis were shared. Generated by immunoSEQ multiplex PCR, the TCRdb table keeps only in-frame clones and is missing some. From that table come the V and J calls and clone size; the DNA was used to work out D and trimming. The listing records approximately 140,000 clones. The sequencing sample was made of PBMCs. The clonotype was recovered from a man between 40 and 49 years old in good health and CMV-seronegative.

The DNA for the CDR3 is TGTGCCAGCAGTTCCGGGACTAGTGATACACATGAGCAGTTCTTC. This gives the protein CASSSGTSDTHEQFF. The rearrangement links TRBV7-2 to TRBJ2-1; 8 bases align to TRBD2. The germline V gene has CDR1 SGHTA and CDR2 FQGNSA. V was pared by 6 bases and J by 8 bases, with 12 bases of the junction left unmatched. The CDR3 covers 15 residues.